The 18 T cell receptor beta chains presented below share a single source sample, sequenced in a study of blood T cell repertoires in COVID-19 (dated by TCRdb to 2019 to 2021). Library preparation employed the immunoSEQ multiplex PCR assay. TCRdb stores this immuneACCESS table with in-frame sequences only. Part of the clones is absent; in the studies checked, under half of the shortfall reflects unresolved V genes, and no reason is known for the rest. The sample table records hundreds of thousands of clones; 88% of these occur just once. Clones ranked in the top ten supply 6% to 8.5% of the sample. The sequencing input was peripheral blood. The receptor source for this set is a woman in her 70s with COVID-19, enrolled during active disease.

V gene TRBV4-2 combines with J gene TRBJ1-1; no clear D. V was shortened by 0 bases and J by 1 base, with 18 bases between the two germline ends. The germline V gene encodes CDR1 LGHNA and CDR2 YNFKEQ. The CDR3 has 18 amino acids. CDR3 residues: CASSQDNPVEAGNTEAFF. As DNA, the CDR3 is TGTGCCAGCAGCCAAGATAACCCGGTCGAGGCGGGGAACACTGAAGCTTTCTTT.

Details on this clone: At one end, the junction sequence differs from germline, possibly due to a read error. The chain couples TRBV12-3 or TRBV12-4 to TRBJ1-3, with D unclear. The CDR3 runs to 9 residues. The CDR3 nucleotides read TGTGCCAGCTGTTGTTTGCAGATTTTT. It encodes CASCCLQIF.

This chain links TRBV6-5 with TRBJ2-7, with a possible D match to TRBD1 (5 bases). CDR1 is MNHEY, CDR2 SVGAGI, per germline. The CDR3 has 14 residues. V shed 6 bases and J shed 3 bases, with 15 bases lying between them. The CDR3 bases are TGTGCCAGCAGCCCCGGCCAGGGTGGCTACGAGCAGTACTTC. This gives the protein CASSPGQGGYEQYF.

The gene calls are TRBV6-6 and TRBJ1-1; D might be TRBD1 (6 bases). V shed 5 bases and J shed 0 bases, with 19 bases lying between them. The CDR3 has 17 residues. The germline V gene encodes CDR1 MNHNY and CDR2 SVGAGI (reference sequence). CDR3 nucleotides: TGTGCCAGCAGTCTAGAACAGGGACCCTTGTTGAACACTGAAGCTTTCTTT. Translated: CASSLEQGPLLNTEAFF.

The V gene is TRBV20-1, the J gene TRBJ2-3, with D possibly matching TRBD2 (5 bases). This CDR3 region has 14 residues. V was trimmed by 3 bases and J by 4 bases, leaving 14 bases between them. From germline, CDR1 is DFQATT and CDR2 SNEGSKA (reference sequence). CDR3 nucleotide sequence: TGCAGTGCTAGTTTAGTCCTAGCCCCAGATACGCAGTATTTT. Protein product: CSASLVLAPDTQYF.

This clone appeared once. The CDR3 is CASSKRQNYGYTF. CDR3 nucleotide sequence: TGTGCCAGCAGCAAACGTCAGAACTATGGCTACACCTTC. This rearrangement joins TRBV21-1 to TRBJ1-2; the tabulated D call, TRBD1, remains unverified against the DNA. TRBV21-1 counts as a pseudogene. The CDR3 contains 13 residues.

This clone appeared once. The genes are TRBV19 and TRBJ1-1; 10 positions agree with TRBD1. The germline V gene has CDR1 LNHDA and CDR2 SQIVND (reference sequence). Losses at the gene ends were 3 bases for V and 2 bases for J; bases not matched to a gene: 6. This CDR3 is built from 16 residues. The CDR3 DNA reads TGTGCCAGTAGTATTGCGACAGGGGGCCGAAACACTGAAGCTTTCTTT. Its translation: CASSIATGGRNTEAFF.

The V gene is TRBV28, the J gene TRBJ1-5; 8 bases are a match to TRBD1. Germline V gene data show CDR1 as MDHEN and CDR2 as SYDVKM. The CDR3 covers 18 residues. The J segment lost 3 bases and the V segment lost 5 bases, leaving 15 bases of the junction unmatched. In nucleotides, the CDR3 is TGTGCCAGCAGTCTACAGCCAAATCGACAGGGGAACAATCAGCCCCAGCATTTT. Translation gives CASSLQPNRQGNNQPQHF.

V usage is TRBV7-8 and J usage is TRBJ2-7; D gene ambiguous. The germline V and J ends were trimmed by 3 bases and 2 bases, with 8 bases remaining between them. This CDR3 region has 13 residues. Per germline, CDR1 SGHVS and CDR2 FQNEAQ. CDR3 region: CASSLNRPYEQYF. The CDR3 DNA is TGTGCCAGCAGCTTGAACAGACCCTACGAGCAGTACTTC.

The genes are TRBV7-6 and TRBJ1-6; 10 bases agree with TRBD1. J gave up 11 bases and V 4 bases, and 5 bases lay outside the gene matches. CDR1 and CDR2 (germline): SGHVS, FNYEAQ. This CDR3 contains 14 residues. The DNA for the CDR3 is TGTGCCAGCAGCTCTCAGGGACAGGGGACACCCCTCCACTTT. Residues: CASSSQGQGTPLHF. Supplemented by reference TRBV7-6 and TRBJ1-6, the full variable domain reads GAGVSQSPRYKVTKRGQDVALRCDPISGHVSLYWYRQALGQGPEFLTYFNYEAQQDKSGLPNDRFSAERPEGSISTLTIQRTEQRDSAMYRCASSSQGQGTPLHFGNGTRLTVT.

The chain recombines TRBV24-1 with TRBJ1-6; 9 bases align to TRBD1. The junction had 7 bases not matched to a gene; V was cut back by 4 bases and J by 16 bases. The CDR3 has 13 residues. The germline gives CDR1 KGHDR, CDR2 SFDVKD. The CDR3 sequence is CATSDRDRDRLHF. The CDR3, as DNA: TGTGCCACCAGTGACCGGGACAGGGACAGGCTCCACTTT.

The rearrangement uses TRBV10-3 and TRBJ2-2, with D possibly matching TRBD2 (5 bases). V lost 7 bases and J 2 bases, leaving 8 bases between the germline ends. The CDR3 consists of 13 residues. CDR1 is ENHRY and CDR2 is SYGVKD in the germline V gene. This CDR3 is CAITGYNTGELFF. DNA for the CDR3: TGTGCCATCACGGGGTATAACACCGGGGAGCTGTTTTTT.

The V call is TRBV20-1, the J call TRBJ1-2; TRBD1 might be the D (6 bases). V was shortened by 3 bases and J by 8 bases, with 22 bases between the two germline ends. The CDR3 has 15 residues. CDR1 and CDR2 from the germline V gene are DFQATT and SNEGSKA (reference sequence). The DNA for the CDR3 is TGCAGTGCTAGTGGGATTGGGCAGGGGATGGGGGGCTACACCTTC. Its translation is CSASGIGQGMGGYTF.

V gene TRBV23-1 combines with J gene TRBJ2-7; D is perhaps TRBD2 (7 bases). TRBV23-1 is given ORF status, its function remaining uncertain. The V and J ends lost 0 bases and 0 bases respectively, with 12 bases between them. The CDR3 extends over 16 amino acids. DNA for the CDR3: TGCGCCAGCAGTCAATCGGGCGGGGGCCTCTCCTACGAGCAGTACTTC. This sequence encodes CASSQSGGGLSYEQYF.

The J gene is TRBJ1-6, the V gene TRBV7-9; TRBD1 matches at 7 bases. This CDR3 is built from 14 residues. The ends lost 4 bases at V and 8 bases at J; junction bases unmatched: 5. CDR1 is SEHNR, CDR2 FQNEAQ, per germline (reference sequence). The CDR3 is CASSSDREHSPLHF. The CDR3 region has the DNA TGTGCCAGCAGCTCCGACAGGGAACATTCACCCCTCCACTTT. The full variable domain, with the rest looked up from reference TRBV7-9 and TRBJ1-6, is DTGVSQNPRHKITKRGQNVTFRCDPISEHNRLYWYRQTLGQGPEFLTYFQNEAQLEKSRLLSDRFSAERPKGSFSTLEIQRTEQGDSAMYLCASSSDREHSPLHFGNGTRLTVT.

The rearrangement joins TRBV11-2 to TRBJ1-2; maybe TRBD1 (5 bases). This CDR3 is 14 amino acids long. The germline V gene has CDR1 SGHAT and CDR2 FQNNGV. V gave up 5 bases and J gave up 4 bases, with 14 bases separating them. The CDR3 spells CASSRPQARYGYTF. The CDR3 DNA reads as TGTGCCAGCAGCCGACCACAGGCGCGCTATGGCTACACCTTC.

This clone was picked up a small number of times. V and J are TRBV11-2 and TRBJ1-5; 7 bases line up with TRBD1. The junction had 6 bases not matched to a gene; V was cut back by 3 bases and J by 7 bases. Germline-derived CDR1 and CDR2 are SGHAT and FQNNGV. The CDR3 covers 14 residues. The CDR3 region has the DNA TGTGCCAGCAGCTTGACAGGGCAGGGGCAGCCCCAGCATTTT. Translated: CASSLTGQGQPQHF.

The gene calls are TRBV27 and TRBJ1-4, with TRBD1 identical over 7 bases. The CDR3 is 16 residues long. Germline V lookup: CDR1 MNHEY, CDR2 SMNVEV (reference sequence). V was clipped by 4 bases and J by 4 bases; unmatched bases: 9. For the CDR3, the DNA is TGTGCCAGCAGTTCCCTCAGGACAGGAGTTAATGAAAAACTGTTTTTT. It encodes CASSSLRTGVNEKLFF.